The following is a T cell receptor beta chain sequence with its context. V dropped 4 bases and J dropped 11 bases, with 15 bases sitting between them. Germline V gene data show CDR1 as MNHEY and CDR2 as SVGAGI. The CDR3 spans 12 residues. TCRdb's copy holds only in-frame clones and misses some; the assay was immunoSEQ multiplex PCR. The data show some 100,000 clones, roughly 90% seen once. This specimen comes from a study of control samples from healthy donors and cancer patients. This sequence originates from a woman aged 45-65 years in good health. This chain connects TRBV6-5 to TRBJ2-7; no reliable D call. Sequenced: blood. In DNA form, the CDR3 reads TGTGCCAGCAGTTCTCCATCGGGTGGGGAGTACTTC. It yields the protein CASSSPSGGEYF.